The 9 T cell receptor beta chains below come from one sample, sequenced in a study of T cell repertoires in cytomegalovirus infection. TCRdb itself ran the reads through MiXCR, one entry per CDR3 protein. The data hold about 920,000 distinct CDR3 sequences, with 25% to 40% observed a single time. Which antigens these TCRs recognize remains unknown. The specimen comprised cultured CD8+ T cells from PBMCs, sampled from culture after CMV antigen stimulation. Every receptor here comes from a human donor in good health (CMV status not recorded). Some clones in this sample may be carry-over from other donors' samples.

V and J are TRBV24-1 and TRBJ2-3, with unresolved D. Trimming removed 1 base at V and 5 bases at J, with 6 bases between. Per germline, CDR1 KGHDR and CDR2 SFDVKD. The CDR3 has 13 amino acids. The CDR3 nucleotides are TGTGCCACCAGTGATTTCAAGGGAGATACGCAGTATTTT. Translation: CATSDFKGDTQYF.

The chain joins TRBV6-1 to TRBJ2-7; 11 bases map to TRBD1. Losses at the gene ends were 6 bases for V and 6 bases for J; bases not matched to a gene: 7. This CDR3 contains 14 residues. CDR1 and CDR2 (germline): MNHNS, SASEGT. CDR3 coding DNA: TGTGCCAGCAGCGGACAGGGGGCGCAGGTCGAGCAGTACGTC. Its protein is CASSGQGAQVEQYV.

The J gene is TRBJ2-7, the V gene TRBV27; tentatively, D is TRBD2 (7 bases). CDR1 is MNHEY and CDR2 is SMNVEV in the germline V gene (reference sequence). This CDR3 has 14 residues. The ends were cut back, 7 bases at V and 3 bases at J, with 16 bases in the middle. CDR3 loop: CASNQRGGGYEQYF. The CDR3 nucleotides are TGTGCCAGCAATCAACGGGGAGGGGGCTACGAGCAGTACTTC.

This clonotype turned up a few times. The CDR3 nucleotides read TGCGCCAGCACGTCGAGCGGTGAAGGGAGCACAGATACGCAGTATTTT. Amino acids: CASTSSGEGSTDTQYF. The rearrangement joins TRBV5-1 to TRBJ2-3; D is perhaps TRBD2 (5 bases). V dropped 6 bases and J dropped 0 bases, with 17 bases sitting between them. Germline CDR1 reads SGHRS; CDR2 reads YFSETQ. CDR3 size: 16 residues. Supplemented by reference TRBV5-1 and TRBJ2-3, the full variable domain reads KAGVTQTPRYLIKTRGQQVTLSCSPISGHRSVSWYQQTPGQGLQFLFEYFSETQRNKGNFPGRFSGRQFSNSRSEMNVSTLELGDSALYLCASTSSGEGSTDTQYFGPGTRLTVL.

The CDR3 region has the DNA TGTGCCAGCAGCACCCCGGGGGGGGTACGAAGGGAGACCCAGTACTTC. This translates into CASSTPGGVRRETQYF. The chain carries TRBV7-4 and TRBJ2-5; 8 bases are shared with TRBD2. This CDR3 has 16 amino acids. V dropped 5 bases and J dropped 5; count of bases not matched to a gene: 13. The germline V gene has CDR1 SGHVT and CDR2 SQSDAQ.

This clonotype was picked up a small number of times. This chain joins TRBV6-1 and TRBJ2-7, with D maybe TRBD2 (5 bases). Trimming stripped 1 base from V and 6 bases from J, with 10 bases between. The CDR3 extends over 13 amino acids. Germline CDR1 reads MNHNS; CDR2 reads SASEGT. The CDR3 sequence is CASSEGGGREQYF. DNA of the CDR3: TGTGCCAGCAGTGAAGGTGGCGGGCGCGAGCAGTACTTC.

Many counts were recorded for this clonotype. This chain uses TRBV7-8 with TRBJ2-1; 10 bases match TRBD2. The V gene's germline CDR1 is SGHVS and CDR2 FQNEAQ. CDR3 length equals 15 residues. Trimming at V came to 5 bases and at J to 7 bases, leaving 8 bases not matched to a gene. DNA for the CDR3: TGTGCCAGCAGCCCCCCTAGCGGGGGTATAAATGAGCAGTTCTTC. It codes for CASSPPSGGINEQFF.

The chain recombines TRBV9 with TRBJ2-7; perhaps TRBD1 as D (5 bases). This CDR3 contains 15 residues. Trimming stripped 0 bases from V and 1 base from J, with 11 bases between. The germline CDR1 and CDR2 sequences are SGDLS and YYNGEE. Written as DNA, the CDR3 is TGTGCCAGCAGCGTAGCGGCAGGGATTTCCTACGAGCAGTACTTC. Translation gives CASSVAAGISYEQYF.

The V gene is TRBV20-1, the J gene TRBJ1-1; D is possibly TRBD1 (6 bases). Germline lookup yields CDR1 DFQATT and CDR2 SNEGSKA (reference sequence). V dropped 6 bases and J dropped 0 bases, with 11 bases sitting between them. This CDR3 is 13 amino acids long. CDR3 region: CSARDTLNTEAFF. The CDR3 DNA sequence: TGCAGTGCCCGGGACACCTTGAACACTGAAGCTTTCTTT.